This T cell receptor (beta chain) came from a study of cytomegalovirus exposure and HLA in healthy donors. Germline V gene lookup returns CDR1 SGHVS and CDR2 FQNEAQ. The CDR3 loop spans 16 amino acids. V was pared by 5 bases and J by 4 bases, with 9 bases of the junction left unmatched. The PCR ran on 60 Vbeta and 13 Jbeta primers. Assay: immunoSEQ multiplex PCR; the TCRdb copy retains only in-frame clones and omits some. The sample lists 95,000 to 130,000 clones; around two thirds were seen once. Sequences were obtained from PBMCs. This sequence joins TRBV7-8 and TRBJ2-5; TRBD1 matches 11 bases. This receptor was identified in a middle-aged woman in good health and CMV-seropositive. CDR3 loop: CASSILRTGGRETQYF. DNA of the CDR3: TGTGCCAGCAGCATTCTCAGGACAGGGGGCCGAGAGACCCAGTACTTC.